The rows below give T cell receptor beta chains drawn from one sample of a study of blood T cell repertoires in COVID-19. TCRdb keeps only in-frame clones here, not all; method: immunoSEQ multiplex PCR. In the table there are approximately 160,000 clones, approximately 87% of which are singletons. Sample: peripheral blood. These receptor sequences come from a woman between 70 and 85 years old with acute or convalescent COVID-19. CDR3s include the opening cysteine and the closing phenylalanine or tryptophan. The D gene is left open where the match is weak. A clone size is listed for some rows: how often the clone was seen (once, few, many), or a class if it is expanded.

clone_size	d_call	j_call	v_call	cdr3_nt	cdr3_aa
.	TRBD2	TRBJ2-7	TRBV6-5	TGTGCCAGCAGTTACCCTGGGACTAGCGGGTTTATGAGTGGATACTTC	CASSYPGTSGFMSGYF
.	TRBD2	TRBJ2-3	TRBV25-1	TGTGCCAGCAGTGAGAGCGGGAGGGGAGATACGCAGTATTTT	CASSESGRGDTQYF
.	TRBD1	TRBJ1-1	TRBV29-1	TGCAGCGTGCGACAGGGGGCCAACACTGAAGCTTTCTTT	CSVRQGANTEAFF
.	.	TRBJ1-2	TRBV15	TGTGCCACCAGCAGAGACTTCACCGGGACACATACCGTTCTTGGCTATGGCTACACCTTC	CATSRDFTGTHTVLGYGYTF
.	TRBD2	TRBJ2-2	TRBV4-2	TGTGCCAGCAGCCAAGAGGGGTCTAGCGGGAGGTTCGGGGAGCTGTTTTTT	CASSQEGSSGRFGELFF
few	.	TRBJ1-2	TRBV7-2	TGTGCCAGCAGCTTAGGGGGCGCAGGCTATGGCTACACCTTC	CASSLGGAGYGYTF
.	TRBD1	TRBJ1-2	TRBV28	TGTGCCAGCAGTTCGCCGACAGGGGGTGGCTACACCTTC	CASSSPTGGGYTF
.	.	TRBJ2-6	TRBV28	TGTGCCAGCAGCCCACAGGACCGTGGGGCCAACGTCCTGACTTTC	CASSPQDRGANVLTF
.	.	TRBJ1-4	TRBV19	TGTGCCAGTAGTTACGGGGAGCATAATGAAAAACTGTTTTTT	CASSYGEHNEKLFF
once	TRBD2	TRBJ2-7	TRBV6-5	TGTGCCAGCAGAGGACTAGCGGGAAGGTCCTACGAGCAGTACTTC	CASRGLAGRSYEQYF